One and the same sample provided the 2 T cell receptor beta chains below, sequenced in a study of cytomegalovirus exposure and HLA in healthy donors. With 60 Vbeta and 13 Jbeta primers, the PCR was carried out. Assay: immunoSEQ multiplex PCR; the TCRdb copy retains only in-frame clones and omits some. Among approximately 92,000 clones listed, about two thirds were seen once. The sequencing sample was made of PBMCs. Receptors were obtained from a man aged 60 to 75 in good health and CMV-seronegative.

This chain uses TRBV4-3 with TRBJ2-3; weak D call: TRBD2 (5 bases). Trimming took 0 bases from V and 3 from J, leaving 10 bases between them. CDR1 LGHNA and CDR2 YSLEER come from the germline V gene. This CDR3 is 15 amino acids long. The CDR3 coding sequence is TGCGCCAGCAGCCAAGATCGCGGGCGAACAGATACGCAGTATTTT. As protein: CASSQDRGRTDTQYF.

The gene calls are TRBV11-2 and TRBJ1-3, with D possibly TRBD1 on 6 matching bases. This CDR3 has 16 residues. V was pared by 4 bases and J by 5 bases, with 18 bases between. Per the germline V gene, CDR1 is SGHAT and CDR2 is FQNNGV. CDR3 nucleotides: TGTGCCAGCAGCTGGGGGCCGTCCAGTATACGAAACACCATATATTTT. As protein: CASSWGPSSIRNTIYF. The variable domain in full, with the rest retrieved from reference TRBV11-2 and TRBJ1-3, is EAGVAQSPRYKIIEKRQSVAFWCNPISGHATLYWYQQILGQGPKLLIQFQNNGVVDDSQLPKDRFSAERLKGVDSTLKIQPAKLEDSAVYLCASSWGPSSIRNTIYFGEGSWLTVV.